The next 28 T cell receptor beta chains were all read from a single sample in a study of beta chain features in type 1 diabetes. The whole isolated RNA underwent reverse transcription, so sequencing captured expressed TCRB transcripts. Measured with immunoSEQ multiplex PCR; TCRdb has only the in-frame clones, and not every one. The sample includes about 470,000 clones, approximately 30% seen only once; the top ten take 0.05% to 0.065%. What was sequenced was naive CD4+ T cells from blood. Every receptor here comes from a man younger than 30 in good health.

The rearrangement uses TRBV7-6 and TRBJ2-1; D is perhaps TRBD2 (5 bases). Per germline, CDR1 SGHVS and CDR2 FNYEAQ. This CDR3 comprises 15 residues. Deletions cut 4 bases from V and 0 bases from J, with 10 bases between. Here the CDR3 reads CASSSAERSYNEQFF. CDR3 DNA sequence: TGTGCCAGCAGCTCAGCGGAGCGCTCCTACAATGAGCAGTTCTTC.

This clone has only a few counts. The rearrangement uses TRBV9 and TRBJ2-1; TRBD2 agrees at 13 bases. The germline gives CDR1 SGDLS, CDR2 YYNGEE. Trimming removed 0 bases from V and 13 bases from J; junction bases left unmatched: 10. The CDR3 spans 16 residues. The CDR3: CASSVVPPGLAGPQFF. The CDR3 region has the DNA TGTGCCAGCAGCGTAGTGCCACCGGGACTAGCGGGACCTCAGTTCTTC.

The chain has TRBV29-1 and TRBJ2-1, with 10 bases fitting TRBD1. Germline V gives CDR1 SQVTM, CDR2 ANQGSEA. The CDR3 runs 17 residues. V lost 2 bases and J lost 4; bases outside the gene matches: 11. The CDR3 loop reads CSVEPRTGTGVYNEQFF. CDR3 DNA: TGCAGCGTTGAACCTCGCACCGGGACAGGGGTATACAATGAGCAGTTCTTC.

This clone was observed a few times. The V call is TRBV9, the J call TRBJ2-5; D is undetermined. The V and J ends lost 2 bases and 4 bases respectively, with 15 bases between them. This CDR3 is built from 15 residues. Germline-derived CDR1 and CDR2 are SGDLS and YYNGEE. CDR3 loop: CASSVLAAGGETQYF. The CDR3 nucleotides are TGTGCCAGCAGCGTTTTGGCGGCCGGCGGAGAGACCCAGTACTTC. The whole variable domain, remainder taken from reference TRBV9 and TRBJ2-5, is DSGVTQTPKHLITATGQRVTLRCSPRSGDLSVYWYQQSLDQGLQFLIQYYNGEERAKGNILERFSAQQFPDLHSELNLSSLELGDSALYFCASSVLAAGGETQYFGPGTRLLVL.

The genes are TRBV7-8 and TRBJ2-6; D is ambiguous. There are 11 residues in the CDR3. With 5 bases removed from V and 11 bases from J, the gap between germline ends came to 7 bases. CDR1 and CDR2 (germline): SGHVS, FQNEAQ. CDR3 loop: CASSPAYVLTF. The DNA of the CDR3 is TGTGCCAGCAGCCCTGCATACGTCCTGACTTTC.

This chain joins TRBV6-6 and TRBJ2-3, with 12 bases fitting TRBD2. CDR1 MNHNY and CDR2 SVGAGI come from the germline V gene (reference sequence). With 8 bases clipped from V and 3 bases from J, the junction kept 6 bases outside the gene matches. This CDR3 is built from 15 residues. The CDR3, as DNA: TGTGCCAGCGCCCTGGGACTAGCGGGTACAGATACGCAGTATTTT. As protein: CASALGLAGTDTQYF.

Regarding this clone: The same CDR3 also results from other DNA sequences found in this sample. This chain uses TRBV30 with TRBJ2-5, with 9 bases identical to TRBD1. Losses at the gene ends were 3 bases for V and 5 bases for J; bases not matched to a gene: 10. The germline V gene encodes CDR1 GTSNPN and CDR2 SVGIG (reference sequence). This CDR3 contains 15 residues. CDR3 amino acids: CAWSEGTGLGETQYF. In DNA form, the CDR3 reads TGTGCCTGGAGCGAGGGGACAGGGCTCGGGGAGACCCAGTACTTC.

The chain joins TRBV14 to TRBJ2-5, with TRBD2 matching over 10 bases. The CDR3 spans 16 residues. Germline values: CDR1 SGHDN, CDR2 FVKESK. V shed 5 bases and J 4 bases; nucleotides not matched to a gene: 10. The CDR3 loop is CASSTPGASGRETQYF. In DNA, the CDR3 is TGTGCCAGCAGCACCCCTGGGGCTAGCGGGAGAGAGACCCAGTACTTC.

Comments on this clone: Other nucleotide sequences in the sample specify the same CDR3. The chain carries TRBV2 and TRBJ2-7; D unclear. The CDR3 extends over 12 amino acids. The V gene lost 4 bases and the J gene lost 1 base, with 5 bases spanning the gap. The germline V gene encodes CDR1 SNHLY and CDR2 FYNNEI. CDR3 in amino acids: CASSASSYEQYF. The CDR3 region has the DNA TGTGCCAGCAGTGCATCATCCTACGAGCAGTACTTC.

Points on this clone: Other DNA sequences in the sample encode the same CDR3. The J gene is TRBJ1-5, the V gene TRBV30; no firm D call. This CDR3 is built from 12 residues. From germline, CDR1 is GTSNPN and CDR2 SVGIG (reference sequence). V lost 3 bases to trimming and J lost 6 bases, with 9 bases between them. This CDR3 is CAWSREGQPQHF. CDR3 coding DNA: TGTGCCTGGAGCCGGGAAGGTCAGCCCCAGCATTTT. Supplemented by reference TRBV30 and TRBJ1-5, the full variable domain reads SQTIHQWPATLVQPVGSPLSLECTVEGTSNPNLYWYRQAAGRGLQLLFYSVGIGQISSEVPQNLSASRPQDRQFILSSKKLLLSDSGFYLCAWSREGQPQHFGDGTRLSIL.

This clone was observed a handful of times. This chain links TRBV5-1 with TRBJ1-1, with a tentative D call TRBD1 (6 bases). This CDR3 comprises 16 residues. V shed 1 base and J shed 1 base, with 14 bases lying between them. CDR1 SGHRS and CDR2 YFSETQ come from the germline V gene. CDR3 DNA sequence: TGCGCCAGCAGCTTGTATCCGGGACAAAAGAACACTGAAGCTTTCTTT. This translates into CASSLYPGQKNTEAFF.

The chain links TRBV7-9 to TRBJ2-1; weak D call: TRBD1 (6 bases). From germline, CDR1 is SEHNR and CDR2 FQNEAQ (reference sequence). Trimming cost V 4 bases and J 2 bases, with 12 bases left between them. CDR3 length equals 15 residues. CDR3: CASSSRDKPYNEQFF. For the CDR3, the DNA is TGTGCCAGCAGCTCCCGGGACAAGCCCTACAATGAGCAGTTCTTC.

The rearrangement uses TRBV6-6 and TRBJ1-1; D gene uncertain. This CDR3 has 15 residues. Trimming took 5 bases from V and 0 from J, leaving 13 bases between them. From germline, CDR1 is MNHNY and CDR2 SVGAGI (reference sequence). The CDR3 DNA reads as TGTGCCAGCAGTGGTGCCGCAGGCATGAACACTGAAGCTTTCTTT. Protein product: CASSGAAGMNTEAFF.

This clone was seen a few times. This chain links TRBV7-2 with TRBJ2-7; 7 bases agree with TRBD2. Germline CDR1 is SGHTA and CDR2 is FQGNSA. J was trimmed by 0 bases and V by 5 bases; bases with no gene match: 1. This CDR3 is built from 13 residues. The CDR3: CASSRTSSYEQYF. As DNA, the CDR3 is TGTGCCAGCAGCAGGACTAGCTCCTACGAGCAGTACTTC. Supplemented by reference TRBV7-2 and TRBJ2-7, the full variable domain reads GAGVSQSPSNKVTEKGKDVELRCDPISGHTALYWYRQSLGQGLEFLIYFQGNSAPDKSGLPSDRFSAERTGGSVSTLTIQRTQQEDSAVYLCASSRTSSYEQYFGPGTRLTVT.

The genes are TRBV13 and TRBJ2-1; 9 bases are shared with TRBD2. Germline V gene lookup returns CDR1 PRHDT and CDR2 FYEKMQ (reference sequence). V dropped 4 bases and J dropped 4; count of bases not matched to a gene: 14. CDR3 length equals 18 residues. As DNA, the CDR3 is TGTGCCAGCAGCTCCCCAACGTCTAGCGGGACCCTTTACAATGAGCAGTTCTTC. Protein product: CASSSPTSSGTLYNEQFF.

A few counts support this clone. The V call is TRBV18, the J call TRBJ2-3; either TRBD1 or TRBD2 may fit D (5 bases each). V lost 4 bases, J lost 3 bases, and 8 bases lay in between. The CDR3 spans 13 residues. Germline CDR1 reads KGHSH; CDR2 reads LQKENI. The CDR3, as DNA: TGTGCCAGCTCACAGGGGAGTACAGATACGCAGTATTTT. It encodes CASSQGSTDTQYF. The complete variable domain, with remaining parts taken from reference TRBV18 and TRBJ2-3, reads NAGVMQNPRHLVRRRGQEARLRCSPMKGHSHVYWYRQLPEEGLKFMVYLQKENIIDESGMPKERFSAEFPKEGPSILRIQQVVRGDSAAYFCASSQGSTDTQYFGPGTRLTVL.

This chain connects TRBV29-1 to TRBJ2-5; 8 bases fit TRBD1. Germline trimming cut 6 bases from V and 5 bases from J; bases unmatched to any gene: 8. The CDR3 is made up of 13 amino acids. The germline V gene encodes CDR1 SQVTM and CDR2 ANQGSEA. CDR3 sequence reads: CSVDETGVETQYF. CDR3 coding DNA: TGCAGCGTGGACGAGACAGGGGTCGAGACCCAGTACTTC.

The table lists this clone with a few counts. V is TRBV7-6 and J is TRBJ1-2, with a weak D call TRBD1 (5 bases). Between the trimmed V and J ends, which lost 1 base and 4 bases, there was a span of 10 bases. The CDR3 has 14 amino acids. CDR1 is SGHVS, CDR2 FNYEAQ, per germline. The CDR3 reads CASSLEEGAYGYTF. CDR3 coding DNA: TGTGCCAGCAGCTTAGAGGAAGGGGCCTATGGCTACACCTTC.

This clone showed up just a few times. The chain joins TRBV30 to TRBJ1-2; 8 positions match TRBD1. CDR3 length equals 12 residues. The V and J ends lost 4 bases and 4 bases, in that order; junction bases with no gene match: 2. Germline V gene sequence: CDR1 GTSNPN, CDR2 SVGIG (reference sequence). The CDR3 spells CAWIGQGYGYTF. CDR3 sequence (DNA): TGTGCCTGGATCGGACAGGGCTATGGCTACACCTTC.

A remark on this clone: The same CDR3 can be traced to other DNA sequences in this sample. The chain uses TRBV29-1 and TRBJ2-5, with D possibly being TRBD2 (5 bases). Germline CDR1 reads SQVTM; CDR2 reads ANQGSEA. With 4 bases removed from V and 4 bases from J, the gap between germline ends came to 10 bases. The CDR3 loop spans 12 amino acids. CDR3 nucleotide sequence: TGCAGCGTTGGCGGAGGAGGAGAGACCCAGTACTTC. Residues: CSVGGGGETQYF.

The V and J genes are TRBV6-5 and TRBJ1-2; 9 bases are a match to TRBD1. Germline assignment: CDR1 MNHEY and CDR2 SVGAGI. Trimming removed 4 bases from V and 5 bases from J; junction bases left unmatched: 8. The CDR3 extends over 15 amino acids. The CDR3 sequence: CASSFNRGLGYGYTF. As DNA, the CDR3 is TGTGCCAGCAGTTTCAACAGGGGGCTGGGGTATGGCTACACCTTC.

This clone came up a few times. V usage is TRBV30 and J usage is TRBJ1-1; 7 bases align to TRBD1. The CDR3 extends over 12 amino acids. After removal of 2 bases from V and 11 bases from J, the junction contained 8 bases not matched to a gene. CDR1 is GTSNPN and CDR2 is SVGIG in the germline V gene (reference sequence). The chain's CDR3 is CAWSLQGIYAFF. As DNA, the CDR3 is TGTGCCTGGAGTCTACAGGGGATTTACGCTTTCTTT. Full variable domain (missing parts from reference TRBV30 and TRBJ1-1): SQTIHQWPATLVQPVGSPLSLECTVEGTSNPNLYWYRQAAGRGLQLLFYSVGIGQISSEVPQNLSASRPQDRQFILSSKKLLLSDSGFYLCAWSLQGIYAFFGQGTRLTVV.

This clone has just a few counts. The CDR3 bases are TGCGCCAGCAGCTACAGGACAACTGGACGTGAAAAACTGTTTTTT. Translation gives CASSYRTTGREKLFF. V is TRBV5-1 and J is TRBJ1-4; a weak D match, TRBD1 (5 bases). From germline, CDR1 is SGHRS and CDR2 YFSETQ. The CDR3 has 15 amino acids. Trimming removed 3 bases from V and 7 bases from J, with 16 bases in between.

J is TRBJ2-7 and V is TRBV6-5; TRBD2 matches 13 bases. The trim removed 4 bases at V and 5 bases at J, leaving 8 bases unmatched. This CDR3 has 16 residues. Germline CDR1 is MNHEY and CDR2 is SVGAGI. The CDR3 DNA reads TGTGCCAGCAGTTCACGGGGACTAGCGGGAAGGGACGAGCAGTACTTC. This sequence encodes CASSSRGLAGRDEQYF.

The V gene is TRBV25-1, the J gene TRBJ2-5; D not certain. The CDR3 loop spans 13 amino acids. V was pared by 1 base and J by 4 bases, with 7 bases between. Germline CDR1 and CDR2: MGHDK and SYGVNS. CDR3 residues: CASSEFTAETQYF. The CDR3 bases are TGTGCCAGCAGTGAATTTACTGCAGAGACCCAGTACTTC.

The rearrangement uses TRBV30 and TRBJ2-6; D gene ambiguous. The V end was cut by 2 bases, the J end by 2 bases, with 10 bases between. The CDR3 sequence is 15 residues long. Germline V gene sequence: CDR1 GTSNPN, CDR2 SVGIG (reference sequence). As DNA, the CDR3 is TGTGCCTGGAGTCCCTGGGTCGCTGGGGCCAACGTCCTGACTTTC. Its protein is CAWSPWVAGANVLTF.

This clone occurred a few times. V is TRBV21-1 and J is TRBJ1-5; the DNA was not compared with TRBD1, the D call given in the table. TRBV21-1 is designated a pseudogene. This CDR3 region has 14 residues. CDR3 nucleotides: TGTGCCAGCAGCACGACAGGGGGCAATCAGCCCCAGCATTTT. Amino acids: CASSTTGGNQPQHF.

In this sample, this clone turned up many times. V is TRBV29-1 and J is TRBJ2-7; D unresolved. V lost 0 bases to trimming and J lost 1 base, with 1 base between them. Germline assignment: CDR1 SQVTM and CDR2 ANQGSEA. There are 11 residues in the CDR3. DNA of the CDR3: TGCAGCGTTGAAGAGTCCTACGAGCAGTACTTC. Protein: CSVEESYEQYF.